This T cell receptor (beta chain) was captured in a study of monozygotic twins with inflammatory bowel disease. Study-wide points: Repertoire similarity matched across concordant and discordant twins, perhaps owing to limited power. What may have added variability to patient repertoires is that immunosuppressive treatments differed.

Details on this clonotype: What it binds is unknown.

Template switching appended UMIs that held a 6-nucleotide sample barcode. TCRalpha along with TCRbeta cDNA was subjected to two nested PCRs lasting approximately 16 and 10 cycles. Reanalyzing the 5' RACE reads, TCRdb keeps one entry per CDR3 protein, without DNA. The sample's table shows 400,000 to 500,000 distinct CDR3 sequences. CDR1 and CDR2 (germline): SGHTA, FQGNSA. CDR3 length: 15 amino acids. This receptor was identified in a human donor with ulcerative colitis or Crohn's disease, or a healthy co-twin of an affected twin (not recorded which). The specimen sequenced was blood. V usage is TRBV7-2 and J usage is TRBJ2-7. CDR3 residues: CASSLVEGNGYEQYF.